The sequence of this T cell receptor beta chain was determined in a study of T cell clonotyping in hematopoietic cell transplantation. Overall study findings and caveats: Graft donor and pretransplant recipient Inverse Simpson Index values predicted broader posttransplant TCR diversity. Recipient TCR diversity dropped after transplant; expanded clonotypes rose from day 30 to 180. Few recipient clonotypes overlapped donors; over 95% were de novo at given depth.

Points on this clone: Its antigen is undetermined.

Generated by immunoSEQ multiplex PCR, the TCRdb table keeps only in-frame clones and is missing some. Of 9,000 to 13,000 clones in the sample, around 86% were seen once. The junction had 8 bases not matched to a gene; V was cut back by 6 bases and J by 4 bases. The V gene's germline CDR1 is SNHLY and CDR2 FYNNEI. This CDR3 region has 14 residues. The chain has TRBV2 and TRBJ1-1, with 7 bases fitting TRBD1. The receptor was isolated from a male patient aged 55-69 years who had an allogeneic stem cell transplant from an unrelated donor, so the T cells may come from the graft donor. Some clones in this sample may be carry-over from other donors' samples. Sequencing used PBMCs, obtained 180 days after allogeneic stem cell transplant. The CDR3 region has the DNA TGTGCCAGCAGAACCGGGACAGTTGTCACTGAAGCTTTCTTT. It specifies CASRTGTVVTEAFF.